A single sample is the source of the 2 T cell receptor beta chains below, sequenced in a study of blood T cell repertoires in COVID-19. Profiling relied on immunoSEQ multiplex PCR, and the TCRdb table lists in-frame clones only, not all of them. The data hold 200,000 to 250,000 clones, with 70% to 90% observed a single time. Sequencing used peripheral blood. The receptors shown here come from a woman under 30 who had recovered from COVID-19.

This rearrangement joins TRBV7-9 to TRBJ1-1; the D is unclear. V was clipped by 5 bases and J by 8 bases, with 12 bases between them. Germline V gives CDR1 SEHNR, CDR2 FQNEAQ (reference sequence). There are 12 residues in the CDR3. The CDR3 bases are TGTGCCAGCAGCCCGGGTGCGGCGGAAGCTTTCTTT. Protein sequence: CASSPGAAEAFF.

J is TRBJ2-3 and V is TRBV5-1; 13 nucleotides agree with TRBD2. The junction had 6 bases not matched to a gene; V was cut back by 5 bases and J by 6 bases. The CDR3 consists of 15 residues. CDR1 is SGHRS, CDR2 YFSETQ, per germline. The CDR3 region has the DNA TGCGCCAGCAGTTACGGGACTAGCGGGAAGGATACGCAGTATTTT. It specifies CASSYGTSGKDTQYF.